This T cell receptor beta chain was documented in a study of blood T cell repertoires in COVID-19. The overall study: Italy, Spain and the United States were the sources of the convalescent and acute COVID-19 samples.

The table came from immunoSEQ multiplex PCR; TCRdb's copy has only in-frame clones and leaves some out. The data show over 100,000 clones, with around 86% seen just once and almost 4.5% held by the top ten. This receptor was obtained from a man between 35 and 55 years old with acute or convalescent COVID-19. Specimen: peripheral blood.

The CDR3 sequence: CASSRKRTGDSYEQYF. CDR3 nucleotide sequence: TGTGCCAGCAGCCGGAAACGGACAGGGGATTCCTACGAGCAGTACTTC. V is TRBV7-9 and J is TRBJ2-7; TRBD1 matches at 9 bases. This CDR3 has 16 amino acids. Germline V CDR1 and CDR2: SEHNR, FQNEAQ (reference sequence). Trimming removed 5 bases from V and 1 base from J; junction bases left unmatched: 9.